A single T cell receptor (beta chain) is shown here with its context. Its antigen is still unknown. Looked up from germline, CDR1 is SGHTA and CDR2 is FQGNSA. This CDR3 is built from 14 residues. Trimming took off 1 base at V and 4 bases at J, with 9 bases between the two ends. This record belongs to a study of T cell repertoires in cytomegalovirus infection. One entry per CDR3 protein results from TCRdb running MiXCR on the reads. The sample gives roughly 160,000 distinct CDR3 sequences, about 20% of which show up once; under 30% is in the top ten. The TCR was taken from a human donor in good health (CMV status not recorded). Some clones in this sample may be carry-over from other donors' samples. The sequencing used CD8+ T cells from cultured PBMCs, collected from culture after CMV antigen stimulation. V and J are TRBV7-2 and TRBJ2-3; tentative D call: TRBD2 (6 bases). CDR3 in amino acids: CASSLVIAADTQYF. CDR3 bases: TGTGCCAGCAGCTTAGTAATAGCGGCAGATACGCAGTATTTT.